This T cell receptor (beta chain) was captured in a study of post-analysis software for immune sequencing data. Study overall: Multiple sclerosis in the patients followed relapsing-remitting, secondary progressive and progressive-relapsing courses. Study conclusions and caveats: TRBV segments more frequent in patients than in controls numbered roughly 5 and included TRBV5-6, TRBV5-1 and TRBV20-1. Pronounced co-clustering by F measure was evident among identically batched samples. Significantly lower normalized Chao1 diversity was seen in multiple sclerosis patients than in controls.

Included in the TCR beta cDNA libraries were unique molecular identifiers. Via MiXCR, TCRdb re-called the PCR reads, giving one row per CDR3 protein. The sample includes approximately 660,000 distinct CDR3 sequences, roughly three fifths seen only once; the top ten take around 10%. Comments on this clonotype: Antigen specificity is unknown.

Germline V lookup: CDR1 MNHNS, CDR2 SASEGT. CDR3 size: 14 residues. This chain links TRBV6-1 with TRBJ2-7, with a tentative D call TRBD1 (6 bases). The end of the DNA fits TRBJ2-5 better, so the J call may be wrong. Sequenced: blood. This TCR was recovered from a girl aged 2-10 years with multiple sclerosis. The CDR3 here is CASTGRGSGETQYF. The CDR3 DNA is TGTGCCAGCACGGGTAGGGGGTCGGGTGAGACCCAGTACTTC.